Presented here are 16 T cell receptor beta chains from one specimen sequenced in a study of molecular identifiers for immune sequencing clone quantification. TCRdb ran MiXCR on the PCR reads and lists one entry per CDR3 protein. Altogether 550,000 to 750,000 distinct CDR3 sequences are present, just under 20% being singletons, with the ten largest covering about 0.9%. Sequenced material: naive CD8+ T cells from blood, with Jurkat cell RNA spiked in. Subset defined: FACS-sorted CD8+CD4-CCR7+CD45RA+ naive T cells. The receptors were gathered from a human donor in good health. Some libraries in this study had Jurkat cell RNA spiked in.

The chain employs TRBV5-4 and TRBJ2-1; the D is unclear. V was shortened by 4 bases and J by 5 bases, with 10 bases between the two germline ends. This CDR3 contains 13 residues. CDR1 is SGHNT and CDR2 is YYREEE in the germline V gene (reference sequence). CDR3 DNA: TGTGCCAGCAGCCCCCCGAGAAACAATGAGCAGTTCTTC. Its translation: CASSPPRNNEQFF.

Concerning this clonotype: This could be a read error, since a much larger clone is one nucleotide away. The genes are TRBV29-1 and TRBJ2-2; D perhaps matches TRBD1 (5 bases). The CDR3 covers 15 residues. Germline V gene lookup returns CDR1 SQVTM and CDR2 ANQGSEA. V lost 7 bases and J lost 0, with 15 bases in between. CDR3 in amino acids: CSAARSDTNTGELFF. CDR3 nucleotide sequence: TGCAGCGCCGCGCGATCGGACACGAACACCGGGGAGCTGTTTTTT.

This clonotype was observed many times. The chain recombines TRBV4-3 with TRBJ1-5; a possible D gene is TRBD1 (6 bases). V lost 0 bases and J 7 bases, leaving 13 bases between the germline ends. From germline, CDR1 is LGHNA and CDR2 YSLEER. This CDR3 is built from 15 residues. CDR3 sequence reads: CASSQDLQGGQPQHF. CDR3 sequence (DNA): TGCGCCAGCAGCCAAGATCTACAGGGAGGCCAGCCCCAGCATTTT.

The chain couples TRBV4-3 to TRBJ2-1, with 11 nucleotides matching TRBD2. The ends lost 4 bases at V and 7 bases at J; junction bases unmatched: 9. The germline V gene has CDR1 LGHNA and CDR2 YSLEER. The CDR3 loop spans 16 amino acids. The CDR3 coding sequence is TGCGCCAGCAGCCCGGACGTAGCGGGGGGGGGTAATGAGCAGTTCTTC. Its translation: CASSPDVAGGGNEQFF.

Notes on this clonotype: This clone may be a read error of a much larger clone one base away. The chain joins TRBV4-1 to TRBJ2-7; the D is unclear. The ends were cut back, 4 bases at V and 6 bases at J, with 13 bases in the middle. The V gene's germline CDR1 is MGHRA and CDR2 YSYEKL. This CDR3 comprises 13 residues. CDR3 sequence reads: CASSPTGDPEQYF. CDR3 in DNA: TGCGCCAGCAGCCCCACGGGTGACCCCGAGCAGTACTTC.

The chain recombines TRBV30 with TRBJ2-3, with D hard to call. The CDR3 length is 15 residues. Germline V CDR1 and CDR2: GTSNPN, SVGIG (reference sequence). V lost 0 bases, J lost 1 base, and 11 bases lay in between. The CDR3 spells CAWSVVGMGTDTQYF. For the CDR3, the DNA is TGTGCCTGGAGTGTAGTTGGAATGGGCACAGATACGCAGTATTTT.

This chain joins TRBV19 and TRBJ1-5, with D unclear. Trimming shortened V by 0 bases and J by 4 bases, and 10 bases separated the two germline ends. Germline lookup yields CDR1 LNHDA and CDR2 SQIVND (reference sequence). CDR3 length equals 15 residues. The CDR3 nucleotides read TGTGCCAGTAGTATAGATCGAGATGAGAATCAGCCCCAGCATTTT. It codes for CASSIDRDENQPQHF.

This clonotype showed up many times. This chain links TRBV11-2 with TRBJ2-1, with D uncertain. The V gene lost 5 bases and the J gene lost 6 bases, with 5 bases spanning the gap. Germline CDR1 reads SGHAT; CDR2 reads FQNNGV. This CDR3 is built from 11 residues. The CDR3 spells CASSLFNEQFF. In DNA, the CDR3 is TGTGCCAGCAGCCTTTTCAATGAGCAGTTCTTC.

This clonotype came up once. This could be a read error, since a much larger clone is one nucleotide away. The V and J genes are TRBV5-1 and TRBJ2-7; no clear D. The germline gives CDR1 SGHRS, CDR2 YFSETQ. The V gene lost 3 bases and the J gene lost 0 bases, with 7 bases spanning the gap. The CDR3 has 13 residues. The CDR3: CASSSMASYEQYF. CDR3 DNA sequence: TGCGCCAGCAGCTCTATGGCCTCCTACGAGCAGTACTTC.

This clonotype has at least ten counts. The chain joins TRBV29-1 to TRBJ1-4; 8 bases are shared with TRBD1. Per germline, CDR1 SQVTM and CDR2 ANQGSEA. Trimming took 7 bases from V and 4 from J; bases not matched to a gene: 8. The CDR3 loop spans 14 amino acids. CDR3 bases: TGCAGCGCAACCAGGACAGGGATTAATGAAAAACTGTTTTTT. Translation: CSATRTGINEKLFF.

Regarding this clonotype: A much larger clone lies a single base off, so this may be a read error. The chain couples TRBV20-1 to TRBJ1-5; 7 bases agree with TRBD1. This CDR3 has 17 residues. The ends lost 0 bases at V and 6 bases at J; junction bases unmatched: 14. CDR1 and CDR2 (germline): DFQATT, SNEGSKA (reference sequence). This chain's CDR3 is CSARDHRKGALGQPQHF. The CDR3 DNA sequence: TGCAGTGCTAGAGATCATCGAAAGGGGGCCCTTGGTCAGCCCCAGCATTTT.

In its sample, this clonotype was seen many times. The V gene is TRBV2, the J gene TRBJ1-5; the match to TRBD1 covers 7 bases. The CDR3 has 15 residues. Unmatched junction bases numbered 4, after V lost 1 base and J lost 4 bases. CDR1 is SNHLY and CDR2 is FYNNEI in the germline V gene. The CDR3 spells CASSEGDRVNQPQHF. The CDR3 DNA reads as TGTGCCAGCAGTGAAGGTGACAGGGTAAATCAGCCCCAGCATTTT. The variable domain in full, completed from reference TRBV2 and TRBJ1-5, reads EPEVTQTPSHQVTQMGQEVILRCVPISNHLYFYWYRQILGQKVEFLVSFYNNEISEKSEIFDDQFSVERPDGSNFTLKIRSTKLEDSAMYFCASSEGDRVNQPQHFGDGTRLSIL.

This clonotype was picked up many times. The CDR3 DNA reads as TGCGCCAGCAGCCAGTACCAGGGGGCTGGAAACACCATATATTTT. Translation: CASSQYQGAGNTIYF. The gene calls are TRBV4-1 and TRBJ1-3; 7 nucleotides match TRBD1. The germline gives CDR1 MGHRA, CDR2 YSYEKL. V was clipped by 3 bases and J by 2 bases; unmatched bases: 4. CDR3 length: 15 residues.

With respect to this clonotype: The junction departs from germline at one end; a sequencing error may be responsible. The chain is built from TRBV19 and TRBJ2-2; D unresolved. The CDR3 runs 12 residues. CDR1 is LNHDA, CDR2 SQIVND, per germline (reference sequence). In DNA, the CDR3 is TGTGTCAGTAGTGAAGGCACCGGGGAGCTGTTTTTT. This gives the protein CVSSEGTGELFF.

In its sample, this clonotype was seen many times. The chain uses TRBV5-6 and TRBJ1-1; D unresolved. Trimming took off 2 bases at V and 5 bases at J, with 10 bases between the two ends. From germline, CDR1 is SGHDT and CDR2 YYEEEE. There are 13 residues in the CDR3. The CDR3 reads CASSFQVRTEAFF. CDR3 nucleotide sequence: TGTGCCAGCAGCTTTCAGGTCCGGACTGAAGCTTTCTTT.

Concerning this clonotype itself: This sequence may be a read error, since a much larger clone differs from it by one base. This chain joins TRBV30 and TRBJ1-5, with D perhaps TRBD1 (6 bases). Germline CDR1 is GTSNPN and CDR2 is SVGIG (reference sequence). The V end was cut by 5 bases, the J end by 9 bases, with 20 bases between. This CDR3 comprises 14 residues. CDR3: CAWCTLGGALPQHF. The CDR3 DNA sequence: TGTGCCTGGTGTACCCTAGGGGGGGCATTGCCCCAGCATTTT. Using reference TRBV30 and TRBJ1-5 for the parts outside the CDR3, the full variable domain is SQTIHQWPATLVQPVGSPLSLECTVEGTSNPNLYWYRQAAGRGLQLLFYSVGIGQISSEVPQNLSASRPQDRQFILSSKKLLLSDSGFYLCAWCTLGGALPQHFGDGTRLSIL.